What follows are 13 T cell receptor beta chains derived from one specimen sequenced in a study of shared clonotypes between healthy human individuals. TCRdb's table, derived via immunoSEQ multiplex PCR, lists solely in-frame clones and lacks some. The sample records approximately 340,000 clones, around 67% being singletons. The sequenced sample consisted of memory CD4+ T cells sorted from blood. Described subset: CD45RA-negative fraction. These receptors were collected from a man aged 25-40 years in good health.

The genes are TRBV18 and TRBJ2-1, with 7 bases lining up with TRBD1. This CDR3 is built from 17 residues. With V trimmed by 0 bases and J by 0 bases, 5 bases remained unmatched. CDR1 is KGHSH, CDR2 LQKENI, per germline. The chain's CDR3 is CASSPPGRGSSYNEQFF. CDR3 DNA: TGTGCCAGCTCACCACCGGGCAGGGGGAGCTCCTACAATGAGCAGTTCTTC.

The chain recombines TRBV18 with TRBJ2-5; D is unclear. The CDR3 contains 17 residues. The V and J ends lost 0 bases and 0 bases respectively, with 14 bases between them. Germline lookup yields CDR1 KGHSH and CDR2 LQKENI. Written as DNA, the CDR3 is TGTGCCAGCTCACCACCGCGGCGGCACGGCAACCAAGAGACCCAGTACTTC. Encoded protein: CASSPPRRHGNQETQYF.

The chain carries TRBV11-2 and TRBJ1-1, with 8 bases fitting TRBD1. V shed 8 bases, J shed 4 bases, and the junction held 3 bases outside the gene matches. From germline, CDR1 is SGHAT and CDR2 FQNNGV. The CDR3 length is 12 residues. CDR3 in amino acids: CASGQGFTEAFF. DNA for the CDR3: TGTGCCAGCGGACAGGGTTTCACTGAAGCTTTCTTT. The full variable domain, in which reference TRBV11-2 and TRBJ1-1 provide the parts outside the CDR3, is EAGVAQSPRYKIIEKRQSVAFWCNPISGHATLYWYQQILGQGPKLLIQFQNNGVVDDSQLPKDRFSAERLKGVDSTLKIQPAKLEDSAVYLCASGQGFTEAFFGQGTRLTVV.

This clone came up many times. The V call is TRBV2, the J call TRBJ1-1; TRBD1 might be the D (5 bases). Trimming stripped 3 bases from V and 4 bases from J, with 15 bases between. The length of the CDR3 is 15 residues. CDR1 is SNHLY and CDR2 is FYNNEI in the germline V gene. The CDR3 DNA sequence: TGTGCCAGCAGTGAGATTGGAGACGGGGGCACTGAAGCTTTCTTT. Its translation is CASSEIGDGGTEAFF.

The V call is TRBV6-1, the J call TRBJ1-1; no firm D call. Germline loops: CDR1 MNHNS, CDR2 SASEGT. The V end lost 9 bases, the J end lost 7 bases, and 12 bases lay between the germline ends. The CDR3 length is 11 residues. In DNA, the CDR3 is TGTGCCAGTTCCAGAGTTCGTGAAGCTTTCTTT. The encoded protein is CASSRVREAFF.

The chain combines TRBV2 with TRBJ1-2; D ambiguous. Trimming left V 5 bases short and J 6 bases short, with 19 bases between. The CDR3 length is 15 residues. Germline values: CDR1 SNHLY, CDR2 FYNNEI. This CDR3 is CASSKDSPQVNGYTF. CDR3 nucleotides: TGTGCCAGCAGTAAAGACTCTCCCCAGGTCAATGGCTACACCTTC.

The chain has TRBV6-1 and TRBJ2-2, with TRBD1 as a possible D gene (6 bases). The length of the CDR3 is 13 residues. Germline lookup yields CDR1 MNHNS and CDR2 SASEGT. Trimming cost V 6 bases and J 8 bases, with 13 bases left between them. CDR3 DNA: TGTGCCAGCAGGGACAGCTCAAGGGGGGAGCTGTTTTTT. Protein sequence: CASRDSSRGELFF.

This clone was seen once. J is TRBJ2-7 and V is TRBV10-3, with 7 bases aligning to TRBD1. J lost 2 bases, V lost 3 bases, and 10 bases had no gene match. CDR1 is ENHRY, CDR2 SYGVKD, per germline. CDR3 size: 16 residues. Here the CDR3 DNA reads TGTGCCATCAGTGATTTTAGACAGGGACCTCCCTACGAGCAGTACTTC. This gives the protein CAISDFRQGPPYEQYF.

The sample holds a few counts of this clone. V usage is TRBV6-1 and J usage is TRBJ1-5; no clear D. This CDR3 is built from 13 residues. Germline V gives CDR1 MNHNS, CDR2 SASEGT. V was cut by 2 bases and J by 11 bases, with 13 bases left in between. This CDR3 is CASSELWLDTQHF. In DNA, the CDR3 is TGTGCCAGCAGTGAATTGTGGTTGGATACCCAGCATTTT.

The count of this clone is one. The CDR3 nucleotides are TGTGCCAGCAGCTTGGCGGGGACAGGGACCACTGAAGCTTTCTTT. Protein sequence: CASSLAGTGTTEAFF. The chain joins TRBV5-4 to TRBJ1-1, with 9 bases matching TRBD1. V gave up 0 bases and J gave up 4 bases; unmatched junction bases: 4. CDR3 length: 15 residues. Germline CDR1 and CDR2: SGHNT and YYREEE (reference sequence).

The rearrangement uses TRBV5-4 and TRBJ2-1, with D perhaps TRBD2 (6 bases). Per the germline V gene, CDR1 is SGHNT and CDR2 is YYREEE (reference sequence). This CDR3 has 15 amino acids. Trimming took off 4 bases at V and 5 bases at J, with 16 bases between the two ends. In DNA form, the CDR3 reads TGTGCCAGCAGCACGGGACTGGATGGGAACAATGAGCAGTTCTTC. As protein: CASSTGLDGNNEQFF.

This clone was counted a few times. This chain uses TRBV6-5 with TRBJ2-1; 7 bases match TRBD1. CDR1 MNHEY and CDR2 SVGAGI come from the germline V gene. The CDR3 covers 15 residues. J gave up 10 bases and V 6 bases, and 15 bases lay outside the gene matches. The CDR3 sequence: CASRPGTAHNSEQFF. The CDR3 DNA reads TGTGCCAGCAGACCCGGGACAGCCCATAATAGCGAGCAGTTCTTC.

This chain joins TRBV10-3 and TRBJ2-1; 7 nucleotides agree with TRBD1. The J segment lost 5 bases and the V segment lost 11 bases, leaving 24 bases of the junction unmatched. The CDR3 contains 18 residues. Germline lookup yields CDR1 ENHRY and CDR2 SYGVKD. The CDR3 loop is CARYWTGDFMRPHNEQFF. Here the CDR3 DNA reads TGTGCCCGCTACTGGACAGGAGACTTTATGCGACCCCACAATGAGCAGTTCTTC.